The 5 T cell receptor beta chains given below trace back to one sample, sequenced in a study of shared clonotypes between healthy human individuals (dated by TCRdb to between 2020 and 2021). Library construction relied on the immunoSEQ multiplex PCR assay. What TCRdb holds here is the immuneACCESS table cut down to in-frame rearrangements. Part of the clones is not present; checked against another copy, under half of the missing clones reflect an unresolved V gene, and the others are unexplained. The sample table contains almost 750,000 clones; only one count was recorded for roughly 72% of them. The ten largest make up more than 1.5% of the sample. Sample: memory CD4+ T cells sorted from blood. The meaning of the sample's cell subset or site label: CD45RA-negative fraction. These receptors originate from a woman aged 25-40 years in good health.

This clone was detected only a few times. The chain employs TRBV5-1 and TRBJ1-4, with D possibly matching TRBD1 (5 bases). The germline V and J ends were trimmed by 0 bases and 8 bases, with 11 bases remaining between them. The CDR3 extends over 14 amino acids. Looked up from germline, CDR1 is SGHRS and CDR2 is YFSETQ. DNA for the CDR3: TGCGCCAGCAGCTTGGATGGGGCTCAAGAAAAACTGTTTTTT. It specifies CASSLDGAQEKLFF.

The chain uses TRBV28 and TRBJ1-2; D may be TRBD1 (5 bases). The V and J ends lost 8 bases and 1 base respectively, with 11 bases between them. The CDR3 extends over 13 amino acids. CDR1 and CDR2 (germline): MDHEN, SYDVKM. Written as DNA, the CDR3 is TGTGCCAGCGGGGGGGTAGATAACTATGGCTACACCTTC. Amino acid sequence: CASGGVDNYGYTF.

This chain links TRBV1 with TRBJ2-7; no check of the table's D call, TRBD2, against the DNA was made. TRBV1 is a recognized pseudogene. This CDR3 region has 15 residues. The CDR3: CTSSQGTSGIYEQYF. The CDR3 coding sequence is TGCACCAGCAGCCAGGGGACTAGCGGGATCTACGAGCAGTACTTC.

V and J are TRBV7-2 and TRBJ2-3; a possible D gene is TRBD2 (6 bases). This CDR3 spans 14 amino acids. The ends were cut back, 4 bases at V and 0 bases at J, with 8 bases in the middle. Germline-derived CDR1 and CDR2 are SGHTA and FQGNSA. The CDR3 sequence is CASSSTSSTDTQYF. The DNA for the CDR3 is TGTGCCAGCAGCTCCACTAGCAGCACAGATACGCAGTATTTT. Full variable domain (rest looked up from reference TRBV7-2 and TRBJ2-3): GAGVSQSPSNKVTEKGKDVELRCDPISGHTALYWYRQSLGQGLEFLIYFQGNSAPDKSGLPSDRFSAERTGGSVSTLTIQRTQQEDSAVYLCASSSTSSTDTQYFGPGTRLTVL.

V usage is TRBV19 and J usage is TRBJ2-2; 7 bases align to TRBD2. CDR1 and CDR2 (germline): LNHDA, SQIVND (reference sequence). After removal of 4 bases from V and 1 base from J, the junction contained 6 bases not matched to a gene. The CDR3 runs 16 residues. The CDR3: CASSTPGGRNTGELFF. The CDR3 coding sequence is TGTGCCAGTAGTACCCCCGGCGGGAGGAACACCGGGGAGCTGTTTTTT.